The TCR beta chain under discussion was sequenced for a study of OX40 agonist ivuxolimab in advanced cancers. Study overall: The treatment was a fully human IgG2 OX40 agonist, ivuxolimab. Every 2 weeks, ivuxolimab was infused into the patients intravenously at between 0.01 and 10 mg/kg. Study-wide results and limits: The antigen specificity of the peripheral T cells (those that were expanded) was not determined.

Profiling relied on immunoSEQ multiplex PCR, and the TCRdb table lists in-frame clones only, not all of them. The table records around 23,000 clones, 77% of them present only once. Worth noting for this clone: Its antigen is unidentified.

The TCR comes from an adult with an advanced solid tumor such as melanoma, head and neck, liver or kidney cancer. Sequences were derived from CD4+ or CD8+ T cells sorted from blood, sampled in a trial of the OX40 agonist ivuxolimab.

As DNA, the CDR3 is TGTGCCAGCAGTTCCCGCGGAGGCACAGATACGCAGTATTTT. It yields the protein CASSSRGGTDTQYF. The J gene is TRBJ2-3, the V gene TRBV6-5, with D unresolved. V was shortened by 4 bases and J by 1 base, with 9 bases between the two germline ends. Germline V gene lookup returns CDR1 MNHEY and CDR2 SVGAGI. CDR3 size: 14 residues.